This is a list of T cell receptor beta chains from one sample in a study of cytomegalovirus exposure and HLA in healthy donors. TCRdb keeps only in-frame clones here, not all; method: immunoSEQ multiplex PCR. The data show about 130,000 clones, about 85% seen once. Sequencing input: PBMCs. Every receptor here comes from a boy aged 5-17 years in good health and CMV-seronegative. Both conserved end residues are part of each CDR3. The order of the fields is J gene, V gene, D gene, CDR3 length, clone size, CDR3 protein, CDR3 DNA. D genes are given only for firm matches. A row's size may be missing; if present it is once, few, many or a size class.

J: TRBJ2-2; V: TRBV4-1; D: TRBD2; length: 16; size: .; CDR3: CASSQDIGGSTGELFF; DNA: TGCGCCAGCAGCCAAGATATCGGGGGGAGCACCGGGGAGCTGTTTTTT
J: TRBJ2-3; V: TRBV5-6; D: .; length: 12; size: .; CDR3: CASSNLPDTQYF; DNA: TGTGCCAGCAGCAATCTCCCAGATACGCAGTATTTT
J: TRBJ2-3; V: TRBV5-8; D: TRBD2; length: 16; size: .; CDR3: CASSSGLADYTDTQYF; DNA: TGTGCCAGCAGCTCGGGACTAGCGGATTACACAGATACGCAGTATTTT
J: TRBJ1-4; V: TRBV5-4; D: TRBD1; length: 13; size: few; CDR3: CASGQATNEKLFF; DNA: TGTGCCAGCGGACAGGCAACTAATGAAAAACTGTTTTTT
J: TRBJ1-5; V: TRBV27; D: .; length: 14; size: .; CDR3: CASSLRGANQPQHF; DNA: TGTGCCAGCAGTCTCAGGGGAGCAAATCAGCCCCAGCATTTT
J: TRBJ2-7; V: TRBV30; D: TRBD1; length: 13; size: .; CDR3: CASGGQAAYEQYF; DNA: TGCGCCAGCGGAGGACAGGCGGCCTACGAGCAGTACTTC
J: TRBJ2-7; V: TRBV15; D: .; length: 15; size: .; CDR3: CATSRDRRGVPEQYF; DNA: TGTGCCACCAGCAGAGATCGGCGCGGGGTCCCCGAGCAGTACTTC
J: TRBJ1-1; V: TRBV5-4; D: TRBD1; length: 15; size: .; CDR3: CASSVGQGRSTEAFF; DNA: TGTGCCAGCAGCGTGGGACAGGGGAGGAGCACTGAAGCTTTCTTT
J: TRBJ1-2; V: TRBV9; D: TRBD1; length: 15; size: once; CDR3: CASSAPTGGGYGYTF; DNA: TGTGCCAGCAGCGCACCGACAGGGGGGGGCTATGGCTACACCTTC
J: TRBJ2-3; V: TRBV4-2; D: TRBD2; length: 17; size: once; CDR3: CASSQDLLAGGTDTQYF; DNA: TGTGCCAGCAGCCAAGATCTACTAGCGGGAGGGACAGATACGCAGTATTTT
J: TRBJ1-1; V: TRBV7-2; D: TRBD1; length: 14; size: .; CDR3: CASSRTGVRTEAFF; DNA: TGTGCCAGCAGCCGGACAGGGGTGAGGACTGAAGCTTTCTTT
J: TRBJ1-4; V: TRBV29-1; D: TRBD1; length: 17; size: .; CDR3: CSVEDIIGTGGREKLFF; DNA: TGCAGCGTTGAAGATATCATCGGGACAGGGGGTAGGGAAAAACTGTTTTTT
J: TRBJ1-2; V: TRBV7-2; D: TRBD1; length: 15; size: .; CDR3: CASSSQGQGFYGYTF; DNA: TGTGCCAGCAGCTCTCAGGGACAGGGGTTCTATGGCTACACCTTC
J: TRBJ2-1; V: TRBV4-1; D: TRBD2; length: 15; size: .; CDR3: CASSQRTSGSNEQFF; DNA: TGCGCCAGCAGCCAAAGGACTAGCGGGAGCAATGAGCAGTTCTTC
J: TRBJ1-2; V: TRBV6-6; D: .; length: 15; size: .; CDR3: CASSSSGRGDYGYTF; DNA: TGTGCCAGCAGTAGCTCGGGGAGGGGAGACTATGGCTACACCTTC
J: TRBJ1-2; V: TRBV5-6; D: .; length: 16; size: once; CDR3: CASSGTFDMTWFGYTF; DNA: TGTGCCAGCAGTGGGACATTTGATATGACCTGGTTCGGCTACACCTTC
J: TRBJ1-2; V: TRBV19; D: .; length: 15; size: .; CDR3: CASAIGATRAQGYTF; DNA: TGTGCCAGTGCCATAGGGGCCACCAGGGCGCAAGGCTACACCTTC
J: TRBJ2-5; V: TRBV13; D: TRBD1; length: 13; size: .; CDR3: CASSLVQGETQYF; DNA: TGTGCCAGCAGCTTAGTACAGGGGGAGACCCAGTACTTC
J: TRBJ2-1; V: TRBV27; D: .; length: 16; size: once; CDR3: CASSLRRGGSYNEQFF; DNA: TGTGCCAGCAGTTTAAGGCGGGGTGGGTCCTACAATGAGCAGTTCTTC
J: TRBJ2-7; V: TRBV6-1; D: .; length: 12; size: .; CDR3: CASSDRGYEQYF; DNA: TGTGCCAGCAGTGACAGGGGTTACGAGCAGTACTTC
J: TRBJ2-1; V: TRBV5-8; D: TRBD2; length: 16; size: .; CDR3: CASSTYSGTSVNEQFF; DNA: TGTGCCAGCAGCACGTACTCCGGGACTAGCGTTAACGAGCAGTTCTTC
J: TRBJ2-7; V: TRBV6-5; D: TRBD1; length: 14; size: .; CDR3: CASSGTGSSYEQYF; DNA: TGTGCCAGCAGTGGGACAGGGAGCTCCTACGAGCAGTACTTC
J: TRBJ1-2; V: TRBV9; D: .; length: 15; size: .; CDR3: CASSVAYSGDYGYTF; DNA: TGTGCCAGCAGCGTAGCCTATAGCGGTGACTATGGCTACACCTTC
J: TRBJ1-1; V: TRBV30; D: TRBD1; length: 14; size: .; CDR3: CAWSDGQVNSEAFF; DNA: TGTGCCTGGAGTGACGGACAGGTAAATTCTGAAGCTTTCTTT
J: TRBJ2-5; V: TRBV15; D: TRBD1; length: 14; size: .; CDR3: CATSEGDRGETQYF; DNA: TGTGCCACCAGCGAGGGGGACAGGGGGGAGACCCAGTACTTC
J: TRBJ2-2; V: TRBV7-7; D: TRBD1; length: 15; size: once; CDR3: CASSTGTGGTGELFF; DNA: TGTGCTAGCAGCACCGGGACAGGGGGTACCGGGGAGCTGTTTTTT
J: TRBJ2-7; V: TRBV7-2; D: .; length: 13; size: .; CDR3: CASSPTGSYEQYF; DNA: TGTGCCAGCAGCCCAACTGGCTCCTACGAGCAGTACTTC
J: TRBJ2-2; V: TRBV19; D: TRBD1; length: 16; size: .; CDR3: CASKEMGQGNTGELFF; DNA: TGTGCCAGTAAGGAGATGGGACAGGGGAACACCGGGGAGCTGTTTTTT
J: TRBJ2-3; V: TRBV2; D: .; length: 13; size: .; CDR3: CASSTAVTDTQYF; DNA: TGTGCCAGCAGTACGGCGGTCACAGATACGCAGTATTTT
J: TRBJ2-7; V: TRBV7-2; D: TRBD2; length: 14; size: .; CDR3: CASSPGLASYEQYF; DNA: TGTGCCAGCAGCCCAGGACTAGCCTCATACGAGCAGTACTTC
J: TRBJ2-5; V: TRBV19; D: TRBD2; length: 15; size: .; CDR3: CASSNGLAGAETQYF; DNA: TGTGCCAGTAGTAATGGACTAGCGGGCGCAGAGACCCAGTACTTC
J: TRBJ2-5; V: TRBV18; D: .; length: 15; size: .; CDR3: CASSRGGLKQETQYF; DNA: TGTGCCAGCTCACGGGGGGGCCTCAAACAAGAGACCCAGTACTTC
J: TRBJ2-7; V: TRBV5-6; D: TRBD1; length: 14; size: once; CDR3: CASSQTGQGYEQYF; DNA: TGTGCCAGCAGCCAGACCGGACAGGGATACGAGCAGTACTTC
J: TRBJ1-2; V: TRBV6-1; D: .; length: 14; size: .; CDR3: CASSEGGENYGYTF; DNA: TGTGCCAGCAGTGAAGGGGGCGAGAACTATGGCTACACCTTC
J: TRBJ2-7; V: TRBV30; D: TRBD2; length: 13; size: .; CDR3: CAWSSGSQYEQYF; DNA: TGTGCCTGGAGCAGCGGGAGCCAGTACGAGCAGTACTTC
J: TRBJ1-3; V: TRBV7-6; D: TRBD1; length: 15; size: .; CDR3: CASSLVGTGENTIYF; DNA: TGTGCCAGCAGCTTAGTAGGGACAGGGGAAAACACCATATATTTT
J: TRBJ1-2; V: TRBV19; D: .; length: 12; size: .; CDR3: CASSIGDAGTSF; DNA: TGTGCCAGTAGTATCGGCGACGCAGGGACATCCTTC
J: TRBJ2-2; V: TRBV5-4; D: TRBD1; length: 14; size: .; CDR3: CASSWTGYTGELFF; DNA: TGTGCCAGCAGCTGGACAGGGTACACCGGGGAGCTGTTTTTT
J: TRBJ2-6; V: TRBV7-9; D: .; length: 17; size: .; CDR3: CASSFGQIGAGANVLTF; DNA: TGTGCCAGCAGCTTCGGACAGATAGGGGCTGGGGCCAACGTCCTGACTTTC
J: TRBJ2-5; V: TRBV9; D: .; length: 14; size: .; CDR3: CASSVEGAQETQYF; DNA: TGTGCCAGCAGCGTAGAAGGAGCGCAAGAGACCCAGTACTTC
J: TRBJ1-1; V: TRBV6-5; D: TRBD1; length: 13; size: .; CDR3: CASTGTGWAEAFF; DNA: TGTGCCAGCACCGGGACAGGGTGGGCTGAAGCTTTCTTT
J: TRBJ1-1; V: TRBV6-1; D: TRBD1; length: 14; size: once; CDR3: CASRDRGQNTEAFF; DNA: TGTGCCAGCAGAGACAGGGGGCAGAACACTGAAGCTTTCTTT